This T cell receptor beta chain emerged from a study of cytomegalovirus exposure and HLA in healthy donors. Study-level findings and limits: Researchers reported in a later analysis that common viral pathogens appeared linked to several top clusters.

The CDR3 is 15 residues long. The germline V and J ends were trimmed by 6 bases and 1 base, with 14 bases remaining between them. In germline, CDR1 is MNHEY, CDR2 SVGAGI. The PCR employed 60 Vbeta primers together with 13 Jbeta primers. Clones were sequenced by immunoSEQ multiplex PCR, and TCRdb holds only the in-frame ones, with some missing. The sample has tens of thousands of clones; 74% are singletons. About this clone: Its cognate antigen is unknown.

The sample consisted of PBMCs. This TCR was sampled from a woman aged 25 to 45 in good health and CMV-seropositive. The rearrangement links TRBV6-5 to TRBJ2-3; D remains ambiguous. CDR3 DNA: TGTGCCAGCAGCGAGCTGAATAGTCGCACAGATACGCAGTATTTT. This sequence encodes CASSELNSRTDTQYF.